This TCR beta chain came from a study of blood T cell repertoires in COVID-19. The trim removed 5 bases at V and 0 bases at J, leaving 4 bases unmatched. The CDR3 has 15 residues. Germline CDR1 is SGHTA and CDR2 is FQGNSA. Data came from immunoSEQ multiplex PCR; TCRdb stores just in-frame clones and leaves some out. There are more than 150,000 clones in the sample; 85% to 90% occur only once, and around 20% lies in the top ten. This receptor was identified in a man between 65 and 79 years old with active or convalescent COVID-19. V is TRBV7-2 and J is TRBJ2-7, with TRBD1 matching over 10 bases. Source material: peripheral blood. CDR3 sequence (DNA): TGTGCCAGCAGCGGCCGGGACAGGGGCTCCTACGAGCAGTACTTC. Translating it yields CASSGRDRGSYEQYF.